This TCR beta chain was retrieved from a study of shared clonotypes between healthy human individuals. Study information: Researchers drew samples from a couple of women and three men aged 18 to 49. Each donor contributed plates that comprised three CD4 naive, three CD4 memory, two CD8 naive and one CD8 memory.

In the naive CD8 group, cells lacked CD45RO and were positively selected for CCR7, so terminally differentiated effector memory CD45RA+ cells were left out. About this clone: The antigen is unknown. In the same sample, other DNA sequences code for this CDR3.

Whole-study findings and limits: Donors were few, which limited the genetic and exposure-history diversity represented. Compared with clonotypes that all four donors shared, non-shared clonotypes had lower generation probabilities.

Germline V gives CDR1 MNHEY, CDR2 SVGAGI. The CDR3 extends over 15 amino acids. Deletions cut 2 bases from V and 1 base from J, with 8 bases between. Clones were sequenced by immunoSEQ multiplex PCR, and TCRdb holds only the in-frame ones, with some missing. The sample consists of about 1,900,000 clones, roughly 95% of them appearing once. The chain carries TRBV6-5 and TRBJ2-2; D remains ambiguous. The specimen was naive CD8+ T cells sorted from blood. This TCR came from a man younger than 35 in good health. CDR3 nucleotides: TGTGCCAGCAGTTACGTCAGTGGGAACACCGGGGAGCTGTTTTTT. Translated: CASSYVSGNTGELFF.